This is a list of T cell receptor beta chains from one sample in a study of blood T cell repertoires in COVID-19. Here immunoSEQ multiplex PCR was the method, and the copy in TCRdb shows in-frame clones only, minus some. The data hold around 430,000 clones, with roughly 89% observed a single time. Sequenced input: PBMCs or T cells enriched from blood (not recorded which). These receptors all come from a woman in her forties or fifties who had recovered from COVID-19. Both conserved end residues are part of each CDR3. D genes are given only for firm matches. Clone size, where shown, is once, few, many, or a class for clones that have expanded.

j_gene: TRBJ2-7
abundance: -
v_gene: TRBV4-1
d_gene: -
CDR3aa: CASSQHYAGAYEQYF
CDR3nt: TGCGCCAGCAGCCAGCATTATGCGGGGGCGTACGAGCAGTACTTC

j_gene: TRBJ1-6
abundance: -
v_gene: TRBV30
d_gene: TRBD1
CDR3aa: CACRVGTGVSPLHF
CDR3nt: TGTGCCTGCCGTGTCGGGACAGGGGTCTCACCCCTCCACTTT

j_gene: TRBJ2-1
abundance: -
v_gene: TRBV19
d_gene: TRBD1
CDR3aa: CASGDRASSYNEQFF
CDR3nt: TGTGCCAGTGGTGACAGGGCCAGTTCCTACAATGAGCAGTTCTTC

j_gene: TRBJ2-1
abundance: -
v_gene: TRBV6-5
d_gene: -
CDR3aa: CASSYSSRRTTQFF
CDR3nt: TGTGCCAGCAGTTACTCGAGCCGGAGGACTACGCAGTTCTTC

j_gene: TRBJ1-1
abundance: -
v_gene: TRBV6-5
d_gene: -
CDR3aa: CASTPFEKLNTEAFF
CDR3nt: TGTGCCAGCACCCCTTTTGAGAAATTGAACACTGAAGCTTTCTTT

j_gene: TRBJ2-1
abundance: -
v_gene: TRBV7-2
d_gene: TRBD1
CDR3aa: CASSSQGQGTAPFF
CDR3nt: TGTGCCAGCAGCTCCCAAGGACAGGGGACGGCTCCGTTCTTC

j_gene: TRBJ1-6
abundance: -
v_gene: TRBV28
d_gene: -
CDR3aa: CASSTPGNNSPLHF
CDR3nt: TGTGCCAGCAGTACCCCAGGGAATAATTCACCCCTCCACTTT

j_gene: TRBJ2-1
abundance: -
v_gene: TRBV13
d_gene: TRBD2
CDR3aa: CASSPRTSGGVRNEQFF
CDR3nt: TGTGCCAGCTCCCCCCGCACTAGCGGGGGGGTAAGGAATGAGCAGTTCTTC

j_gene: TRBJ1-3
abundance: -
v_gene: TRBV27
d_gene: -
CDR3aa: CATQPHPHVKKGLPGNTIYF
CDR3nt: TGTGCCACCCAACCTCACCCCCATGTCAAAAAGGGGTTGCCCGGAAACACCATATATTTT

j_gene: TRBJ2-1
abundance: -
v_gene: TRBV30
d_gene: TRBD2
CDR3aa: CAWIGGTSGDLGNEQFF
CDR3nt: TGTGCCTGGATCGGTGGGACTAGCGGGGATTTGGGCAATGAGCAGTTCTTC

j_gene: TRBJ2-2
abundance: -
v_gene: TRBV7-9
d_gene: TRBD1
CDR3aa: CASSWGTGGTGELFF
CDR3nt: TGTGCCAGCAGCTGGGGGACAGGGGGTACCGGGGAGCTGTTTTTT

j_gene: TRBJ2-2
abundance: -
v_gene: TRBV4-2
d_gene: -
CDR3aa: CASSQVVMAYSHLTNTGELFF
CDR3nt: TGTGCCAGCAGCCAAGTGGTAATGGCATATTCCCATCTGACGAACACCGGGGAGCTGTTTTTT

j_gene: TRBJ1-6
abundance: once
v_gene: TRBV30
d_gene: -
CDR3aa: CAWSVSSYNSPLHF
CDR3nt: TGTGCCTGGAGTGTGAGCTCCTATAATTCACCCCTCCACTTT

j_gene: TRBJ2-3
abundance: -
v_gene: TRBV27
d_gene: TRBD2
CDR3aa: CASKGISGGTDTQYF
CDR3nt: TGTGCCAGCAAGGGGATTAGCGGGGGCACAGATACGCAGTATTTT

j_gene: TRBJ2-5
abundance: few
v_gene: TRBV6-5
d_gene: TRBD2
CDR3aa: CASSPTRLAEETQYF
CDR3nt: TGTGCCAGCAGTCCTACACGCCTAGCGGAAGAGACCCAGTACTTC

j_gene: TRBJ1-1
abundance: -
v_gene: TRBV27
d_gene: -
CDR3aa: CASSFTGQTEAFF
CDR3nt: TGTGCCAGCAGTTTTACAGGGCAGACTGAAGCTTTCTTT

j_gene: TRBJ1-4
abundance: -
v_gene: TRBV14
d_gene: -
CDR3aa: CASSLGGDVEKLFF
CDR3nt: TGTGCCAGCAGCCTGGGAGGGGACGTAGAAAAACTGTTTTTT

j_gene: TRBJ1-1
abundance: -
v_gene: TRBV6-5
d_gene: TRBD1
CDR3aa: CASRSGGVTEAFF
CDR3nt: TGTGCCAGCAGGTCAGGGGGTGTCACTGAAGCTTTCTTT

j_gene: TRBJ2-4
abundance: -
v_gene: TRBV4-2
d_gene: TRBD2
CDR3aa: CASSQDVGGNIQYF
CDR3nt: TGTGCCAGCAGCCAAGATGTGGGGGGGAACATTCAGTACTTC

j_gene: TRBJ2-6
abundance: -
v_gene: TRBV7-2
d_gene: -
CDR3aa: CASSLPLRSRGANVLTF
CDR3nt: TGTGCCAGCAGCTTACCGTTACGTAGTCGAGGGGCCAACGTCCTGACTTTC

j_gene: TRBJ1-2
abundance: -
v_gene: TRBV7-2
d_gene: TRBD1
CDR3aa: CASSLQGDGNGYTF
CDR3nt: TGTGCCAGCAGCTTACAGGGGGACGGGAATGGCTACACCTTC

j_gene: TRBJ1-5
abundance: few
v_gene: TRBV6-2/TRBV6-3
d_gene: -
CDR3aa: CASSYGRNSNQPQHF
CDR3nt: TGTGCCAGCAGTTACGGGCGTAATAGCAATCAGCCCCAGCATTTT

j_gene: TRBJ2-2
abundance: -
v_gene: TRBV9
d_gene: -
CDR3aa: CASSPPGPGLPGELFF
CDR3nt: TGTGCCAGCAGCCCGCCCGGGCCGGGGTTGCCCGGGGAGCTGTTTTTT

j_gene: TRBJ1-5
abundance: -
v_gene: TRBV19
d_gene: TRBD1
CDR3aa: CASSIAGTGVWRNQPQHF
CDR3nt: TGTGCCAGTAGTATTGCCGGGACAGGGGTTTGGCGCAATCAGCCCCAGCATTTT

j_gene: TRBJ1-3
abundance: -
v_gene: TRBV28
d_gene: TRBD1
CDR3aa: CATGRVTGSSGNTIYF
CDR3nt: TGTGCCACCGGTCGTGTGACAGGGAGCTCTGGAAACACCATATATTTT

j_gene: TRBJ1-1
abundance: once
v_gene: TRBV21-1
d_gene: -
CDR3aa: CARRIRDRGLNTEAFF
CDR3nt: TGTGCCAGGAGAATTCGGGACAGGGGACTTAACACTGAAGCTTTCTTT

j_gene: TRBJ1-1
abundance: -
v_gene: TRBV10-3
d_gene: -
CDR3aa: CAISGRYSAEEAFF
CDR3nt: TGTGCCATCAGTGGAAGATATAGTGCGGAAGAAGCTTTCTTT

j_gene: TRBJ2-3
abundance: -
v_gene: TRBV21-1
d_gene: -
CDR3aa: CASSKARVVGADTQYF
CDR3nt: TGTGCCAGCAGCAAAGCGCGGGTCGTCGGGGCAGATACGCAGTATTTT

j_gene: TRBJ1-3
abundance: -
v_gene: TRBV28
d_gene: -
CDR3aa: CASTLSGNTIYF
CDR3nt: TGTGCCAGCACCCTCTCTGGAAACACCATATATTTT

j_gene: TRBJ2-3
abundance: -
v_gene: TRBV9
d_gene: TRBD2
CDR3aa: CASSAGGGPDTQYF
CDR3nt: TGTGCCAGCAGCGCCGGCGGGGGGCCCGATACGCAGTATTTT

j_gene: TRBJ1-1
abundance: -
v_gene: TRBV10-3
d_gene: TRBD1
CDR3aa: CAVEDRSENTEAFF
CDR3nt: TGTGCCGTCGAGGACAGGAGCGAAAACACTGAAGCTTTCTTT

j_gene: TRBJ2-2
abundance: -
v_gene: TRBV2
d_gene: -
CDR3aa: CASARDSLSMGAGELFF
CDR3nt: TGTGCCAGTGCGAGGGATTCCCTCTCAATGGGTGCCGGGGAGCTGTTTTTT

j_gene: TRBJ1-6
abundance: -
v_gene: TRBV3-1/TRBV3-2
d_gene: -
CDR3aa: CASSRGSGSPLHF
CDR3nt: TGTGCCAGCAGCCGGGGCTCCGGCTCACCCCTCCACTTT

j_gene: TRBJ1-1
abundance: -
v_gene: TRBV4-1
d_gene: TRBD1
CDR3aa: CASSPGDRGAFF
CDR3nt: TGCGCCAGCAGCCCGGGCGACAGGGGAGCTTTCTTT

j_gene: TRBJ2-7
abundance: -
v_gene: TRBV25-1
d_gene: -
CDR3aa: CASSAPGAASYEQYF
CDR3nt: TGTGCCAGCAGTGCCCCAGGGGCCGCCTCCTACGAGCAGTACTTC

j_gene: TRBJ1-2
abundance: few
v_gene: TRBV7-2
d_gene: -
CDR3aa: CASSSTVDGRGYTF
CDR3nt: TGTGCCAGCAGCTCGACGGTGGATGGGAGAGGCTACACCTTC

j_gene: TRBJ2-3
abundance: -
v_gene: TRBV12-3/TRBV12-4
d_gene: -
CDR3aa: CASSPFTDTQYF
CDR3nt: TGTGCCAGCAGCCCTTTCACAGATACGCAGTATTTT